This T cell receptor beta chain stems from a study of shared clonotypes between healthy human individuals. As for the study in general: Researchers assigned three CD4 naive, three CD4 memory, two CD8 naive and one CD8 memory plate to each donor. General study results and limits: A small donor pool kept down the genetic and exposure-history diversity that was represented. On the whole, naive subsets had larger estimated richness than memory subsets had.

Remarks on this clone: The antigen remains unidentified.

The germline gives CDR1 LNHDA, CDR2 SQIVND (reference sequence). This CDR3 is 15 amino acids long. The V gene lost 6 bases and the J gene lost 6 bases, with 17 bases spanning the gap. Genomic DNA from each subset was divided evenly over several immunoSEQ plates. Clones were read by immunoSEQ multiplex PCR, and TCRdb kept only the in-frame ones, dropping some. This sample has a few million clones; 85% to 95% occur once, and the top ten carry 0.3% to 0.4%. This clonotype was sampled from a man between 18 and 35 years old in good health. Some clones in this sample may be carry-over from other donors' samples. The sequenced sample consisted of naive CD4+ T cells from PBMCs. The subset was: CD45RA+ positively selected. The chain combines TRBV19 with TRBJ1-4; no reliable D call. In DNA form, the CDR3 reads TGTGCCAGTAGCAAGATCGGTCCTCGGGATGAAAAACTGTTTTTT. It encodes CASSKIGPRDEKLFF. Full variable domain (remainder filled in from reference TRBV19 and TRBJ1-4): DGGITQSPKYLFRKEGQNVTLSCEQNLNHDAMYWYRQDPGQGLRLIYYSQIVNDFQKGDIAEGYSVSREKKESFPLTVTSAQKNPTAFYLCASSKIGPRDEKLFFGSGTQLSVL.